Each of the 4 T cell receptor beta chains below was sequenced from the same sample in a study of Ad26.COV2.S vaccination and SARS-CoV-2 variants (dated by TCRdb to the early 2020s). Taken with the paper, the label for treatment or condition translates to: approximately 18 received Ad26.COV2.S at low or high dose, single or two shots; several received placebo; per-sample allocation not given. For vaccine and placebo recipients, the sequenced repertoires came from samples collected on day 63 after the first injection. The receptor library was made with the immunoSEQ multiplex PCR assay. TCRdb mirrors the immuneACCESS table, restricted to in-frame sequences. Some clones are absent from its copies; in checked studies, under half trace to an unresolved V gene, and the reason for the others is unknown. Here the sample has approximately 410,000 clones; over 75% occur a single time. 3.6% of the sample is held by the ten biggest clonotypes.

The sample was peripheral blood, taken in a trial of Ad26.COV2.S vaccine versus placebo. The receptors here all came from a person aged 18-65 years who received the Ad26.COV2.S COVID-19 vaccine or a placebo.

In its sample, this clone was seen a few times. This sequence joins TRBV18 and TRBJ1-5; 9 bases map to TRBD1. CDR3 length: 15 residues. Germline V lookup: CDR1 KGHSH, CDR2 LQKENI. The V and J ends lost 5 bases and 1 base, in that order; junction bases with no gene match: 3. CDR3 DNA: TGTGCCAGCTCAACAGGGACAGGGAGCAATCAGCCCCAGCATTTT. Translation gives CASSTGTGSNQPQHF.

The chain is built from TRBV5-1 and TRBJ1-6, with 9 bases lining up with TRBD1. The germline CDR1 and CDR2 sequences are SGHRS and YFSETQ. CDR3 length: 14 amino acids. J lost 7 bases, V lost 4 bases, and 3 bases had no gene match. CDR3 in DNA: TGCGCCAGCAGCCCAGACAGGGGGAATTCACCCCTCCACTTT. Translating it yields CASSPDRGNSPLHF.

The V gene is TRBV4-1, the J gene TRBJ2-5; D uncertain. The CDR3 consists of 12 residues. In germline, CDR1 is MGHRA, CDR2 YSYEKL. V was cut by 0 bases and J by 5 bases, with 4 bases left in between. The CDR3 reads CASSQDQETQYF. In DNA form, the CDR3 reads TGCGCCAGCAGCCAAGATCAGGAGACCCAGTACTTC.

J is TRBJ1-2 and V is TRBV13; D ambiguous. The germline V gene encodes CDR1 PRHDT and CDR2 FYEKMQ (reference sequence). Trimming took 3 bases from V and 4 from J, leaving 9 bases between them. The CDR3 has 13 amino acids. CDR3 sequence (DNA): TGTGCCAGCAGCTTTGGGGAGGGCTATGGCTACACCTTC. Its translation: CASSFGEGYGYTF.